Sequencing of this T cell receptor (beta chain) was carried out in a study of identical twins. V gave up 4 bases and J gave up 2 bases, with 12 bases separating them. Germline lookup yields CDR1 SEHNR and CDR2 FQNEAQ (reference sequence). The CDR3 is 14 amino acids. TCRdb re-called the 5' RACE reads with MiXCR, one entry per CDR3 protein. Of hundreds of thousands of distinct CDR3 sequences in the sample, 21% were seen once. The data also belong to a second study, concerning T cells expressing NK-cell markers. That report adds: The authors derived TCR beta repertoires from sorted CD3+CD56+NKG2C+, CD3+CD56+NKG2C- and CD3+CD56-NKG2C+ T cells.

The TCR was taken from a woman aged 18-35 years in good health. The sequenced sample was PBMCs. V and J are TRBV7-9 and TRBJ2-7; D may be TRBD1 (5 bases). The CDR3 loop is CASSSVLQAYEQYF. The CDR3 DNA sequence: TGTGCCAGCAGCTCAGTCCTACAGGCCTACGAGCAGTACTTC.